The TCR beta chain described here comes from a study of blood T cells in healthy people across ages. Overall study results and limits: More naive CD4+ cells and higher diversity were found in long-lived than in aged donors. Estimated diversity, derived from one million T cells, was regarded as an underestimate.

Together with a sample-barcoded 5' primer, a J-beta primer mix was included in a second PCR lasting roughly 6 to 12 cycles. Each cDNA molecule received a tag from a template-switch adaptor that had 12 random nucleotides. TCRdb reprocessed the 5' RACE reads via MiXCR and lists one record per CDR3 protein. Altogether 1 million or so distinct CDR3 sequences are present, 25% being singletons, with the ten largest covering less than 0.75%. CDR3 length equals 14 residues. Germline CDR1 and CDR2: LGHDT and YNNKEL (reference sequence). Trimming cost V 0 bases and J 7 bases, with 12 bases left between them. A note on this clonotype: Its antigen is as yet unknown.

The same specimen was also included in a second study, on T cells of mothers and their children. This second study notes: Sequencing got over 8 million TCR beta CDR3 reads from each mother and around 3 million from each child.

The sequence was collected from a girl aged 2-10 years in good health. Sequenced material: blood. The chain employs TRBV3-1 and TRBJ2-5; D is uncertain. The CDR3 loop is CASSQDPGEGTQYF. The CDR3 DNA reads TGTGCCAGCAGCCAAGATCCAGGTGAAGGGACCCAGTACTTC.